This T cell receptor (beta chain) was captured by sequencing in a study of human T cells and chemical hapten exposure. Study-level information: In the roughly 23-week study, patients were dosed weekly with diphenylcyclopropenone on the scalp throughout. Patients, chiefly female, had alopecia areata, totalis or universalis. Study-wide points: Sensitizing with DPC caused no change in TCRs above 1 in 1000 frequency.

As regards this clonotype: Its antigen is not known. A junction boundary mismatches the germline segment, possibly from a read error.

Authors' methods: Per-sample TCR counts ranged from about 20,000 to 700,000, median 95,638. TCRdb reanalysed the RACE reads using MiXCR and keeps one entry per CDR3 protein. The V and J calls and clone size are TCRdb's, not the authors'. This table holds 150,000 to 200,000 distinct CDR3 sequences, about 25% found once. The length of the CDR3 is 14 residues. The germline CDR1 and CDR2 sequences are MNHEY and SVGEGT. The sample's time point: patch test 3, about 24 weeks after DPC sensitization. The treatment denotes: therapeutic diphenylcyclopropenone sensitization with weekly scalp DPC. The chain recombines TRBV6-2 or TRBV6-3 with TRBJ2-7, with 10 bases fitting TRBD2. This TCR came from a woman in her thirties or forties with alopecia areata. Some clones in this sample may be carry-over from other donors' samples. The sequencing used whole blood, collected in connection with sensitization to the hapten diphenylcyclopropenone (DPC). For the CDR3, the DNA is TGTGCCAGCAGTGACACTAGCGGGATCGGTATAAAGGACTTC. Protein: CASSDTSGIGIKDF.